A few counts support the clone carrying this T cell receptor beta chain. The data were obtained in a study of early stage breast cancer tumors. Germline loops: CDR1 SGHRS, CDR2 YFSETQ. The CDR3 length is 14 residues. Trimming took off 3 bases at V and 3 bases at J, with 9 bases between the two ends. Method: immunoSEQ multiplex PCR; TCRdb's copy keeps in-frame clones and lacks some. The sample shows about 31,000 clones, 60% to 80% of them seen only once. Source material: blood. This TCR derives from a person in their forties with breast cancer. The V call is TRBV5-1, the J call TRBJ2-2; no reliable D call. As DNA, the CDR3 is TGCGCCAGCAGCTCCGCGGCCTACACCGGGGAGCTGTTTTTT. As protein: CASSSAAYTGELFF.